This TCR beta chain was sequenced for a study of T cells in Graves' hyperthyroidism and ophthalmopathy. Germline CDR1 and CDR2: MNHEY and SVGEGT. Trimming took off 4 bases at V and 8 bases at J, with 6 bases between the two ends. The CDR3 contains 11 residues. The investigators amplified TCR beta CDR3 regions from RNA transcripts. In the first-round RT-PCR of the TCR CDR3, the HTBI primer set was used. TCRdb re-called the multiplex PCR reads through MiXCR, storing one row per CDR3 protein. Of hundreds of thousands of distinct CDR3 sequences detected, approximately 14% appear once; the ten largest clones hold roughly a tenth. The sample holds many counts of this clonotype.

The chain recombines TRBV6-2 or TRBV6-3 with TRBJ2-1; no clear D. This clonotype was sampled from a woman aged 18-29 years with Graves' hyperthyroidism. Sequencing was performed on blood. CDR3: CASSFSHEQFF. CDR3 DNA sequence: TGTGCCAGCAGTTTTTCGCATGAGCAGTTCTTC.